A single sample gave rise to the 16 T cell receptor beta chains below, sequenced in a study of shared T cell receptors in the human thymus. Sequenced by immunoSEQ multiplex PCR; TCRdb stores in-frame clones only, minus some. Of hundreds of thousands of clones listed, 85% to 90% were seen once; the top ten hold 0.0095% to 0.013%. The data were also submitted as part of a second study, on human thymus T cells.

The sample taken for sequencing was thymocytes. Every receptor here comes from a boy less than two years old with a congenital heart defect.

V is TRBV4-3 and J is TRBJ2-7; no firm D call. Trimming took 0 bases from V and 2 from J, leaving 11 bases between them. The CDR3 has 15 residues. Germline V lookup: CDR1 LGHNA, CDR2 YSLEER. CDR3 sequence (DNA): TGCGCCAGCAGCCAAGAGTGGAGTCAACCCTACGAGCAGTACTTC. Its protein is CASSQEWSQPYEQYF.

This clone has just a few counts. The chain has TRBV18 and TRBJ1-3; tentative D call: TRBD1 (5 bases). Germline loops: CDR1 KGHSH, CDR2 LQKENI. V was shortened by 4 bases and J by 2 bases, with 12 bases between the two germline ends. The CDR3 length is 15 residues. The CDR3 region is CASSLGLGPGNTIYF. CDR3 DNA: TGTGCCAGCTCACTGGGGCTTGGACCTGGAAACACCATATATTTT. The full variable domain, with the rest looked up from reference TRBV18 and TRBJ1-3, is NAGVMQNPRHLVRRRGQEARLRCSPMKGHSHVYWYRQLPEEGLKFMVYLQKENIIDESGMPKERFSAEFPKEGPSILRIQQVVRGDSAAYFCASSLGLGPGNTIYFGEGSWLTVV.

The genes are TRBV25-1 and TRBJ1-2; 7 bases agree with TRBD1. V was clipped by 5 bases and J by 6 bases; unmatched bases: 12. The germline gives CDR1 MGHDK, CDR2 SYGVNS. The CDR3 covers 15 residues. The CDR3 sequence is CASSPPRTGGHGYTF. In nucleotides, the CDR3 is TGTGCCAGCAGTCCACCCCGGACAGGAGGGCATGGCTACACCTTC.

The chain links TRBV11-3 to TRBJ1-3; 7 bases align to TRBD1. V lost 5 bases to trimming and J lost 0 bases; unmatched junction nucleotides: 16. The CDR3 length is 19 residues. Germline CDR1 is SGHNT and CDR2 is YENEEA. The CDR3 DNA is TGTGCCAGCAGCAAAGACCGGGACAGTATTATTAGCTCTGGAAACACCATATATTTT. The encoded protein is CASSKDRDSIISSGNTIYF.

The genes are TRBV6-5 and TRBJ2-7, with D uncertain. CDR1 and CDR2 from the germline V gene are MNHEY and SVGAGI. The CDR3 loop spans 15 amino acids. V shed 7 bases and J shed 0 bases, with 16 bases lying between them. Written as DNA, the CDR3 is TGTGCCAGCACCAAGGCGACTGGCAGCTCCTACGAGCAGTACTTC. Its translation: CASTKATGSSYEQYF.

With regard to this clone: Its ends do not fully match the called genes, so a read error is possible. CDR3 in amino acids: CASSQDEGGTDTQYF. In DNA, the CDR3 is TGCGCCAGCAGCCAAGATGAGGGCGGCACGGATACGCAGTATTTT. The V gene is TRBV4-3, the J gene TRBJ2-3, with a weak D call TRBD2 (5 bases). The CDR3 length is 15 residues. CDR1 and CDR2 from the germline V gene are LGHNA and YSLEER.

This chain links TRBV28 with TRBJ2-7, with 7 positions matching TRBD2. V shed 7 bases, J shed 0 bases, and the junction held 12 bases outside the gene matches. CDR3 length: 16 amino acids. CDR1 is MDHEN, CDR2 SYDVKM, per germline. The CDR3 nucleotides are TGTGCCAGCATTAGGGCGGGAGCTCTCAGCTCCTACGAGCAGTACTTC. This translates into CASIRAGALSSYEQYF.

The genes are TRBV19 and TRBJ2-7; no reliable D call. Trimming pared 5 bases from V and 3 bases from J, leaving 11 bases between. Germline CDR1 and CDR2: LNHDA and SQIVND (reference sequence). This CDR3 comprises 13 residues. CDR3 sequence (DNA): TGTGCCAGTAGTGGGCTGGGTTTCTACGAGCAGTACTTC. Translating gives CASSGLGFYEQYF.

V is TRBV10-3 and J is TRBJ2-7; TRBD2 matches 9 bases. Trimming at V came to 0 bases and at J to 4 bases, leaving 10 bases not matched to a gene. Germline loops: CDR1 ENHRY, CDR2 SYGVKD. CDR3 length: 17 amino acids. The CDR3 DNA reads TGTGCCATCAGTGAGTCGGGCGGACTAGCGAGCGGTTACGAGCAGTACTTC. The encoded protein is CAISESGGLASGYEQYF.

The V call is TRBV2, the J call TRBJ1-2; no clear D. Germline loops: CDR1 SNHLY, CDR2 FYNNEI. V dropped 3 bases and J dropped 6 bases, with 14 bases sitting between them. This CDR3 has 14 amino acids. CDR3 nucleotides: TGTGCCAGCAGTGAGGGCAGGCTTCATGATGGCTACACCTTC. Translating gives CASSEGRLHDGYTF. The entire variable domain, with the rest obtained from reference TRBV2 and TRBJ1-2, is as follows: EPEVTQTPSHQVTQMGQEVILRCVPISNHLYFYWYRQILGQKVEFLVSFYNNEISEKSEIFDDQFSVERPDGSNFTLKIRSTKLEDSAMYFCASSEGRLHDGYTFGSGTRLTVV.

The CDR3 region is CASSHPWQGALYEQYF. CDR3 in DNA: TGTGCCAGCAGCCACCCGTGGCAGGGGGCTCTCTACGAGCAGTACTTC. The chain carries TRBV11-3 and TRBJ2-7; TRBD1 matches 8 bases. The junction had 12 bases not matched to a gene; V was cut back by 5 bases and J by 3 bases. The germline gives CDR1 SGHNT, CDR2 YENEEA. The CDR3 is 16 amino acids.

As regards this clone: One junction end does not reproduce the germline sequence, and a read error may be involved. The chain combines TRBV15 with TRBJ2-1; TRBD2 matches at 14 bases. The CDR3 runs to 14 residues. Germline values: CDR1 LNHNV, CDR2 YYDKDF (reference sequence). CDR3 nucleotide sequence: TGTGCCACCGGACTAGCGGGAGGTCCCAAGGTGGGACTCTTC. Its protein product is CATGLAGGPKVGLF. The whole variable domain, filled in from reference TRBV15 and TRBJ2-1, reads DAMVIQNPRYQVTQFGKPVTLSCSQTLNHNVMYWYQQKSSQAPKLLFHYYDKDFNNEADTPDNFQSRRPNTSFCFLDIRSPGLGDTAMYLCATGLAGGPKVGLFGPGTRLTVL.

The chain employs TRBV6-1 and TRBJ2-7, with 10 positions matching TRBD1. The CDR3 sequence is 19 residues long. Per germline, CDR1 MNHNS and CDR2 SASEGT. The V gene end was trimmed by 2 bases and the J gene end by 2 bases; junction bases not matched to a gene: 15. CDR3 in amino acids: CASSEPGQGTQAGTYEQYF. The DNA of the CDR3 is TGTGCCAGCAGTGAACCGGGACAGGGGACCCAAGCGGGAACCTACGAGCAGTACTTC.

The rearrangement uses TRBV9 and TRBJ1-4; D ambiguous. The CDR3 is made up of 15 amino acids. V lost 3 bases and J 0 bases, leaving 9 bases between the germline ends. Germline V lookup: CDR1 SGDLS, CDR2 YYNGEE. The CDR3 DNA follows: TGTGCCAGCAGCGCTACAGACCCAACTAATGAAAAACTGTTTTTT. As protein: CASSATDPTNEKLFF.

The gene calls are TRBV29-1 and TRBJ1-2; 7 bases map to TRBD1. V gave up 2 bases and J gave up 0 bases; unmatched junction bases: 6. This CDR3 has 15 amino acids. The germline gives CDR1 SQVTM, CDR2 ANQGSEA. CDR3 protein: CSVEIWTGTNYGYTF. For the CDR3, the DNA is TGCAGCGTTGAAATTTGGACAGGCACTAACTATGGCTACACCTTC.

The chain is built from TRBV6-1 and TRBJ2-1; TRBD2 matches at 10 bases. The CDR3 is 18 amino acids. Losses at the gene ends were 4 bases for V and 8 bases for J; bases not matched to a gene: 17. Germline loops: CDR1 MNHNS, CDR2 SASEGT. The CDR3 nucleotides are TGTGCCAGCAGTGCCCCCCGGACCAGCGGGAGGGCCGTGGATGAGCAGTTCTTC. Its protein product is CASSAPRTSGRAVDEQFF.